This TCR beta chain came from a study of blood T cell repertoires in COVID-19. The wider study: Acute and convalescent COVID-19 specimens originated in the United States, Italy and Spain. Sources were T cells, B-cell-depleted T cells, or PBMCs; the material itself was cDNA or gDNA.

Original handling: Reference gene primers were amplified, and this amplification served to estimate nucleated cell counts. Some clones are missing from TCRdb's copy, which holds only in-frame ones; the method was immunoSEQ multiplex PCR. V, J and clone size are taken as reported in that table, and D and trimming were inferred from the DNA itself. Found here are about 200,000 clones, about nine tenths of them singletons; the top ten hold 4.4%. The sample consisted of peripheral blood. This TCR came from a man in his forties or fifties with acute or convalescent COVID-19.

The CDR3 coding sequence is TGTGCCAGCAGCTTGACTCTAGCGGGGGGGAACACCGGGGAGCTGTTTTTT. This translates into CASSLTLAGGNTGELFF. The rearrangement links TRBV5-8 to TRBJ2-2, with 11 bases identical to TRBD2. V lost 1 base, J lost 1 base, and 3 bases stayed unmatched. The CDR3 consists of 17 residues. The germline CDR1 and CDR2 sequences are SGHTS and YDEGEE.